These 22 T cell receptor beta chains were sequenced from one sample in a study of PD-L1 blockade in urothelial cancer. The assay was immunoSEQ multiplex PCR, and TCRdb's table has in-frame clones only and misses some. The sample has under 130,000 clones, around 85% seen once; the top ten hold about 2.6%. Material: PBMCs, obtained around atezolizumab (anti-PD-L1) treatment. These receptors were taken from a middle-aged man with urothelial cancer.

The J gene is TRBJ2-1, the V gene TRBV28, with 8 bases identical to TRBD1. Germline V lookup: CDR1 MDHEN, CDR2 SYDVKM. This CDR3 has 19 amino acids. Trimming at V came to 5 bases and at J to 1 base, leaving 16 bases not matched to a gene. CDR3 amino acids: CASSLNPTTDRVSYNEQFF. CDR3 nucleotides: TGTGCCAGCAGTCTCAACCCAACCACGGACAGGGTATCCTACAATGAGCAGTTCTTC.

The genes are TRBV2 and TRBJ2-7; 9 bases line up with TRBD1. The germline V gene encodes CDR1 SNHLY and CDR2 FYNNEI. CDR3 length: 15 amino acids. With 8 bases clipped from V and 1 base from J, the junction kept 9 bases outside the gene matches. Here the CDR3 reads CASWTPGQGSYEQYF. CDR3 sequence (DNA): TGTGCCAGCTGGACTCCGGGACAGGGTTCCTACGAGCAGTACTTC.

The genes are TRBV20-1 and TRBJ1-2; no reliable D call. The V end lost 6 bases, the J end lost 6 bases, and 11 bases lay between the germline ends. Germline CDR1 and CDR2: DFQATT and SNEGSKA (reference sequence). The CDR3 is made up of 11 amino acids. The CDR3 DNA reads TGCAGTGCAAGACCGTACAATGGCTACACCTTC. Its translation is CSARPYNGYTF.

V usage is TRBV2 and J usage is TRBJ1-5, with D possibly TRBD1 on 5 matching bases. CDR3 length: 14 amino acids. Trimming took off 5 bases at V and 5 bases at J, with 13 bases between the two ends. CDR1 SNHLY and CDR2 FYNNEI come from the germline V gene. CDR3 sequence (DNA): TGTGCCAGCAGTACGGACACCAGATATCAGCCCCAGCATTTT. Protein product: CASSTDTRYQPQHF.

The CDR3 here is CASSETGRAINEQFF. CDR3 in DNA: TGTGCCAGCAGTGAAACCGGGAGGGCCATCAATGAGCAGTTCTTC. The chain combines TRBV6-1 with TRBJ2-1, with 8 bases matching TRBD2. Germline trimming cut 2 bases from V and 6 bases from J; bases unmatched to any gene: 6. The CDR3 runs to 15 residues. Germline lookup yields CDR1 MNHNS and CDR2 SASEGT.

The rearrangement links TRBV11-3 to TRBJ2-7; tentatively, D is TRBD2 (5 bases). Trimming pared 5 bases from V and 6 bases from J, leaving 11 bases between. CDR1 SGHNT and CDR2 YENEEA come from the germline V gene. The CDR3 length is 12 residues. The CDR3 region has the DNA TGTGCCAGCAGCAGCGGACGAGGCGAGCAGTACTTC. Protein: CASSSGRGEQYF.

This sequence joins TRBV6-1 and TRBJ2-7, with 9 bases that match TRBD1. In germline, CDR1 is MNHNS, CDR2 SASEGT. The ends lost 2 bases at V and 5 bases at J; junction bases unmatched: 7. This CDR3 comprises 15 residues. Here the CDR3 DNA reads TGTGCCAGCAGTGAACGGGGACAGGGTATCGACGAGCAGTACTTC. This translates into CASSERGQGIDEQYF.

The gene calls are TRBV7-3 and TRBJ2-7, with 7 positions matching TRBD2. The CDR3 length is 23 residues. The V gene end was trimmed by 1 base and the J gene end by 3 bases; junction bases not matched to a gene: 30. Per germline, CDR1 SGHTA and CDR2 FQGTGA. In DNA, the CDR3 is TGTGCCAGCAGCTTAATTCCCCTCCAACCGGGACTAAAAGTACATAAACTTAACTACGAGCAGTACTTC. Translating it yields CASSLIPLQPGLKVHKLNYEQYF.

This sequence joins TRBV7-8 and TRBJ1-4; 7 bases map to TRBD1. The CDR3 covers 18 residues. Trimming cost V 1 base and J 3 bases; bases outside gene matches: 11. Germline V gene data show CDR1 as SGHVS and CDR2 as FQNEAQ. The chain's CDR3 is CASSLEWSQGVANEKLFF. Here the CDR3 DNA reads TGTGCCAGCAGCTTAGAATGGTCGCAGGGGGTCGCTAATGAAAAACTGTTTTTT.

The V call is TRBV28, the J call TRBJ1-4, with 12 bases fitting TRBD1. CDR1 and CDR2 (germline): MDHEN, SYDVKM. The CDR3 runs 16 residues. With V trimmed by 5 bases and J by 11 bases, 12 bases remained unmatched. CDR3 coding DNA: TGTGCCAGCAGTAGCGGGACAGGGGGCCGTGTTGGGAAACTGTTTTTT. Translating gives CASSSGTGGRVGKLFF. The full variable domain, its missing parts supplied by reference TRBV28 and TRBJ1-4, is DVKVTQSSRYLVKRTGEKVFLECVQDMDHENMFWYRQDPGLGLRLIYFSYDVKMKEKGDIPEGYSVSREKKERFSLILESASTNQTSMYLCASSSGTGGRVGKLFFGSGTQLSVL.

V is TRBV5-6 and J is TRBJ2-6; D is perhaps TRBD1 (5 bases). The V gene lost 5 bases and the J gene lost 0 bases, with 9 bases spanning the gap. The CDR3 has 15 amino acids. Germline CDR1 reads SGHDT; CDR2 reads YYEEEE. CDR3 loop: CASSSTGSGANVLTF. CDR3 DNA sequence: TGTGCCAGCAGTTCCACAGGCTCTGGGGCCAACGTCCTGACTTTC.

The chain carries TRBV15 and TRBJ1-2; TRBD1 matches at 10 bases. The CDR3 runs 16 residues. Trimming took 0 bases from V and 7 from J; bases not matched to a gene: 8. Germline V gene sequence: CDR1 LNHNV, CDR2 YYDKDF (reference sequence). The CDR3 sequence is CATSREVGTGESGYTF. CDR3 DNA: TGTGCCACCAGCAGAGAGGTCGGGACAGGGGAGTCTGGCTACACCTTC.

The table lists this clone with a few counts. J is TRBJ2-7 and V is TRBV13; 7 nucleotides match TRBD2. Per germline, CDR1 PRHDT and CDR2 FYEKMQ (reference sequence). This CDR3 comprises 15 residues. V shed 5 bases, J shed 3 bases, and the junction held 10 bases outside the gene matches. CDR3 loop: CASSTRLALNYEQYF. The CDR3 DNA follows: TGTGCCAGCAGCACGCGACTAGCACTCAACTACGAGCAGTACTTC.

The chain employs TRBV5-1 and TRBJ2-6; 7 nucleotides match TRBD1. Losses at the gene ends were 4 bases for V and 1 base for J; bases not matched to a gene: 5. Germline V gene sequence: CDR1 SGHRS, CDR2 YFSETQ. This CDR3 has 16 amino acids. CDR3 in DNA: TGCGCCAGCAGCCAAAGACAGGGTTCTGGGGCCAACGTCCTGACTTTC. Translating it yields CASSQRQGSGANVLTF.

This chain connects TRBV28 to TRBJ2-3; 8 nucleotides match TRBD2. Germline CDR1 is MDHEN and CDR2 is SYDVKM. CDR3 length: 13 amino acids. With V trimmed by 3 bases and J by 8 bases, 4 bases remained unmatched. The CDR3, as DNA: TGTGCCAGCAGTTTGGTAGCGGGAATTACGCAGTATTTT. Residues: CASSLVAGITQYF.

V is TRBV5-1 and J is TRBJ1-2, with D unresolved. The CDR3 is made up of 19 amino acids. CDR1 is SGHRS and CDR2 is YFSETQ in the germline V gene. The germline V and J ends were trimmed by 1 base and 3 bases, with 25 bases remaining between them. The CDR3 DNA sequence: TGCGCCAGCAGCTTGCGGGGTATTGGGATCCCCGGAGGTGACTATGGCTACACCTTC. It translates to CASSLRGIGIPGGDYGYTF.

The CDR3 bases are TGTGCCAGCACCAGGCGAGGACAGGGATCCACAGATACGCAGTATTTT. As protein: CASTRRGQGSTDTQYF. J is TRBJ2-3 and V is TRBV7-2; 8 nucleotides agree with TRBD1. The V gene's germline CDR1 is SGHTA and CDR2 FQGNSA. V gave up 7 bases and J gave up 2 bases; unmatched junction bases: 11. The CDR3 is 16 amino acids.

This clone turned up a few times. The V gene is TRBV7-9, the J gene TRBJ2-2, with a possible D match to TRBD2 (5 bases). Germline V lookup: CDR1 SEHNR, CDR2 FQNEAQ (reference sequence). V was trimmed by 0 bases and J by 4 bases, leaving 9 bases between them. The CDR3 consists of 15 residues. This CDR3 reads CASSLAGAGTGELFF. For the CDR3, the DNA is TGTGCCAGCAGCTTAGCGGGAGCCGGCACCGGGGAGCTGTTTTTT.

CDR3 coding DNA: TGCGCCAGCAGCCCGCCGGAGCGGGTAGAATTCTACGAGCAGTACTTC. It codes for CASSPPERVEFYEQYF. The rearrangement uses TRBV23-1 and TRBJ2-7, with a weak D call TRBD2 (6 bases). TRBV23-1 is filed as an ORF, its function uncertain. This CDR3 is 16 amino acids long. Trimming left V 6 bases short and J 3 bases short, with 21 bases between.

The CDR3 here is CASSPGTRGPTDTQYF. CDR3 nucleotides: TGTGCCAGCAGCCCTGGGACTAGGGGACCCACAGATACGCAGTATTTT. The V gene is TRBV7-2, the J gene TRBJ2-3; 8 positions agree with TRBD2. Trimming at V came to 5 bases and at J to 2 bases, leaving 9 bases not matched to a gene. Germline-derived CDR1 and CDR2 are SGHTA and FQGNSA. This CDR3 is built from 16 residues.

The V call is TRBV7-2, the J call TRBJ2-1; 8 bases fit TRBD2. The germline V gene has CDR1 SGHTA and CDR2 FQGNSA. The CDR3 length is 14 residues. With V trimmed by 2 bases and J by 9 bases, 6 bases remained unmatched. For the CDR3, the DNA is TGTGCCAGCAGCTTAAACGGGAGGGCCAGTGAGCAGTTCTTC. Translated, it gives CASSLNGRASEQFF.

J is TRBJ2-3 and V is TRBV4-1; D possibly corresponds to TRBD2 (6 bases). Germline V lookup: CDR1 MGHRA, CDR2 YSYEKL. V lost 0 bases and J lost 2, with 15 bases in between. This CDR3 region has 17 residues. The chain's CDR3 is CASSQELVTGVTDTQYF. CDR3 in DNA: TGCGCCAGCAGCCAAGAGTTGGTAACGGGAGTCACAGATACGCAGTATTTT.